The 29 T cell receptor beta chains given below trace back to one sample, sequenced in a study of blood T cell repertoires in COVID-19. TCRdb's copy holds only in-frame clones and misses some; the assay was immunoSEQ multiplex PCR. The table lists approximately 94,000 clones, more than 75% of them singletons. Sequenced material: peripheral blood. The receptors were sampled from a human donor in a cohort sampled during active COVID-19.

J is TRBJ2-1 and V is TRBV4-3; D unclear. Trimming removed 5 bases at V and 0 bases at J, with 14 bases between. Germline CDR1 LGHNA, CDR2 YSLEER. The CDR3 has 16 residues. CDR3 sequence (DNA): TGCGCCAGCAGCGATCCTACTACAAGCTCCTACAATGAGCAGTTCTTC. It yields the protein CASSDPTTSSYNEQFF.

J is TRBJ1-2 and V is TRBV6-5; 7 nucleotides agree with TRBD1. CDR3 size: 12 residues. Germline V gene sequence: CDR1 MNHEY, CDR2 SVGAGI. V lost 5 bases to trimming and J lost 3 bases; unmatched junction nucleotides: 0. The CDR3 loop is CASSQGDYGYTF. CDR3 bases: TGTGCCAGCAGTCAGGGGGACTATGGCTACACCTTC.

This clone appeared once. The CDR3 region is CASSRQVNYGYTF. The CDR3 DNA reads as TGTGCCAGCAGCCGACAGGTTAACTATGGCTACACCTTC. This chain connects TRBV3-1 (or the pseudogene TRBV3-2) to TRBJ1-2; D possibly corresponds to TRBD1 (6 bases). This CDR3 is built from 13 residues. Germline V gene lookup returns CDR1 LGHDT and CDR2 YNNKEL (reference sequence). V was pared by 4 bases and J by 1 base, with 7 bases between.

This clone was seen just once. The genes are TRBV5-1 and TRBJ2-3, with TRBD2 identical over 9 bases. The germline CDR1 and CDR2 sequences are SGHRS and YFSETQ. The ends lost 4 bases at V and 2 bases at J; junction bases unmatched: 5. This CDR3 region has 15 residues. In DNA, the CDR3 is TGCGCCAGCAGCGCAAGACTAGCGGCCACAGATACGCAGTATTTT. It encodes CASSARLAATDTQYF.

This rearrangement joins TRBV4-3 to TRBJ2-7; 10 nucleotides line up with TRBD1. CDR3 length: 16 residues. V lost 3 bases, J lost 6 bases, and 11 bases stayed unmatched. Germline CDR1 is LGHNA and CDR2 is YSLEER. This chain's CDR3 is CASSHFAGTGASEQYF. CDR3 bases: TGCGCCAGCAGCCACTTTGCCGGGACAGGGGCCTCCGAGCAGTACTTC.

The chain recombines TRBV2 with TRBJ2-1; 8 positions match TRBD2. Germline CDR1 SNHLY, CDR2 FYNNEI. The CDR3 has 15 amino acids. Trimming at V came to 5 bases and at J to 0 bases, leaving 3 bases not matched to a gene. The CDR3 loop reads CASSRLAISYNEQFF. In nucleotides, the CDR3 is TGTGCCAGCAGTCGACTAGCGATCTCCTACAATGAGCAGTTCTTC.

This CDR3 reads CASSPGHQNTGELFF. CDR3 coding DNA: TGTGCCAGCTCACCGGGACACCAGAACACCGGGGAGCTGTTTTTT. The V and J genes are TRBV18 and TRBJ2-2, with D possibly matching TRBD1 (6 bases). The CDR3 runs to 15 residues. Trimming took off 3 bases at V and 1 base at J, with 9 bases between the two ends. Germline lookup yields CDR1 KGHSH and CDR2 LQKENI.

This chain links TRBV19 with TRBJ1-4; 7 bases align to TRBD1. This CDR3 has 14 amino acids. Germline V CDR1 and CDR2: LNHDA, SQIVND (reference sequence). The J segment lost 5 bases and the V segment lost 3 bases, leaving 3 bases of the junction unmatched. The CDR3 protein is CASSMRGQNEKLFF. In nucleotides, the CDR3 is TGTGCCAGTAGTATGCGGGGACAGAATGAAAAACTGTTTTTT.

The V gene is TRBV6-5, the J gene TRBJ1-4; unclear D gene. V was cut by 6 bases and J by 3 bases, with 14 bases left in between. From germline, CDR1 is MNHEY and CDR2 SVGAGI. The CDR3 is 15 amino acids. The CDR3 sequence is CASRPHSGANEKLFF. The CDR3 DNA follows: TGTGCCAGCAGGCCCCATTCGGGTGCTAATGAAAAACTGTTTTTT.

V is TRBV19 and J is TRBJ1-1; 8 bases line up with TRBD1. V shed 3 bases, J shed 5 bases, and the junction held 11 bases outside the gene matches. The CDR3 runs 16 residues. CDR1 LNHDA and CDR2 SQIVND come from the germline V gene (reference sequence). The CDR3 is CASSMAGGMARTEAFF. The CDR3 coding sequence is TGTGCCAGTAGTATGGCAGGGGGCATGGCTAGGACTGAAGCTTTCTTT.

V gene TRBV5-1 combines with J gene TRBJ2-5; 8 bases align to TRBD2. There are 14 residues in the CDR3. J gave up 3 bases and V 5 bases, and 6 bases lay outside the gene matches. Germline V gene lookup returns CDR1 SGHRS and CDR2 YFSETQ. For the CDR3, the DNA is TGCGCCAGCAGAATCGGGGGGGCAGAAGAGACCCAGTACTTC. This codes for CASRIGGAEETQYF.

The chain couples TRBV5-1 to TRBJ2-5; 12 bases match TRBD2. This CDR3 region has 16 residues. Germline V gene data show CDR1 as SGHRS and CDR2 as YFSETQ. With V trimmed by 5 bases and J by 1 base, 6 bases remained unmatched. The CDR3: CASRSTSGGFQETQYF. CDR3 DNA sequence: TGCGCCAGCAGGTCTACTAGCGGGGGGTTCCAAGAGACCCAGTACTTC.

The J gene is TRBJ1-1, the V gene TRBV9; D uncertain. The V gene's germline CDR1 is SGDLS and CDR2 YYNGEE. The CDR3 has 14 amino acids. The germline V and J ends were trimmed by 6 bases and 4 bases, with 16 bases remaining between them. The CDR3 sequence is CASTGRVVATEAFF. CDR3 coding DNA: TGTGCCAGCACCGGGAGGGTGGTGGCCACTGAAGCTTTCTTT.

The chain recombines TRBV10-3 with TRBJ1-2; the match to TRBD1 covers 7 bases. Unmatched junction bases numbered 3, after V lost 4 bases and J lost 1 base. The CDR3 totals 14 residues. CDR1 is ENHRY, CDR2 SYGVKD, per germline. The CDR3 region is CAISVGQLNYGYTF. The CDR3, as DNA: TGTGCCATCAGTGTGGGACAGCTTAACTATGGCTACACCTTC.

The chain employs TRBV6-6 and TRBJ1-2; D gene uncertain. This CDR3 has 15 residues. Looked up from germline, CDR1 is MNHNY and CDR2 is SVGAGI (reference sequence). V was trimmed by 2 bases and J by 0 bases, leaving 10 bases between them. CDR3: CASSYLGAANYGYTF. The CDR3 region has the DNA TGTGCCAGCAGTTACCTGGGAGCAGCTAACTATGGCTACACCTTC.

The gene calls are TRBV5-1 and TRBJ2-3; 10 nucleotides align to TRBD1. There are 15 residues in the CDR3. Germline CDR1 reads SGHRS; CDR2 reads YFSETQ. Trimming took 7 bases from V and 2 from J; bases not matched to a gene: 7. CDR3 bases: TGCGCCAGCGGGGGACAGGGGCATTCCACAGATACGCAGTATTTT. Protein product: CASGGQGHSTDTQYF.

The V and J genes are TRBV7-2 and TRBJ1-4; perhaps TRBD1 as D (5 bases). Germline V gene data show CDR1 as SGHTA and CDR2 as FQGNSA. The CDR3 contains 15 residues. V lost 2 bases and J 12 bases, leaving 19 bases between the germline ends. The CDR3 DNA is TGTGCCAGCAGCTTAACATCTGGGGCCCGGGGGGAACTGTTTTTT. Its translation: CASSLTSGARGELFF.

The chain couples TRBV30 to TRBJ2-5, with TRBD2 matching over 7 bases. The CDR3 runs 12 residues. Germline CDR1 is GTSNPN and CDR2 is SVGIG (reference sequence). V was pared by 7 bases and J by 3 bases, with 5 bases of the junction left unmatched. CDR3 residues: CALLAYEETQYF. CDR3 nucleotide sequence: TGTGCCTTACTAGCGTATGAAGAGACCCAGTACTTC.

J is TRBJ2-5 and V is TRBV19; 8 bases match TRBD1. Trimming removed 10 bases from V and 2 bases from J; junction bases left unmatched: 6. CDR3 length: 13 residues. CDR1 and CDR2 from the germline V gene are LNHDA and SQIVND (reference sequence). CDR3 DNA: TGTGCCACCCGGGACAGGCAACAAGAGACCCAGTACTTC. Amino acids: CATRDRQQETQYF.

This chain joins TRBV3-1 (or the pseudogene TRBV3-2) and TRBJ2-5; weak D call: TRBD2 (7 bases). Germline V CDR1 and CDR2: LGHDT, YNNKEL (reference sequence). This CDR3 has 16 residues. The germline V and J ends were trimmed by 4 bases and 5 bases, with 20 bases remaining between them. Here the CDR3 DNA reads TGTGCCAGCAGCCCCCGGGGGGCTAGCCATGGGGAGACCCAGTACTTC. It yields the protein CASSPRGASHGETQYF.

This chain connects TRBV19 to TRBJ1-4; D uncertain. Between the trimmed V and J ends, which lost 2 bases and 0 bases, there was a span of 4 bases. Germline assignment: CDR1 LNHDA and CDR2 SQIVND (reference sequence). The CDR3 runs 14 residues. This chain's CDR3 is CASSISATNEKLFF. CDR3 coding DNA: TGTGCCAGTAGTATATCTGCAACTAATGAAAAACTGTTTTTT.

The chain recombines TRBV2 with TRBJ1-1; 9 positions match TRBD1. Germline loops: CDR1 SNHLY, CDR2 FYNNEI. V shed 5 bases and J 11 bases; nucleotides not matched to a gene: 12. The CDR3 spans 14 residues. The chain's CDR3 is CASSLGGQGLAAFF. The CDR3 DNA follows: TGTGCCAGCAGTTTAGGGGGACAGGGCTTAGCGGCTTTCTTT.

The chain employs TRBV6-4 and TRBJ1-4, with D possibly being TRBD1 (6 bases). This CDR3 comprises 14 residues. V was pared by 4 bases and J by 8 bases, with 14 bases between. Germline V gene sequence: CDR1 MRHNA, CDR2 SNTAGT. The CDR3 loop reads CASSGGGPGEKLFF. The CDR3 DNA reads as TGTGCCAGCAGTGGAGGGGGACCGGGGGAAAAACTGTTTTTT.

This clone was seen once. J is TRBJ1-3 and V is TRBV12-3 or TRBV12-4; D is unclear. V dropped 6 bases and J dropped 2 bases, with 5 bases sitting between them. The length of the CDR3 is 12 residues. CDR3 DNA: TGTGCCAGCAGCCCTACTGGAAACACCATATATTTT. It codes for CASSPTGNTIYF.

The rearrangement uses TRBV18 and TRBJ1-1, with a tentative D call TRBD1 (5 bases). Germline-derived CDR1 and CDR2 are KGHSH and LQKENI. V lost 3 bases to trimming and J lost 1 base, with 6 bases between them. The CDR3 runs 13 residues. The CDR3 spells CASSPRENTEAFF. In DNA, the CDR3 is TGTGCCAGCTCACCCAGGGAGAACACTGAAGCTTTCTTT.

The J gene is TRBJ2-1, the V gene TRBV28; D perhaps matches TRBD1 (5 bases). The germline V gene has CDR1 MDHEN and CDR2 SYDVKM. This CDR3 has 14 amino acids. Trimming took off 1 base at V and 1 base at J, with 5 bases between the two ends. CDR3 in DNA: TGTGCCAGCAGTTTATCAGGGTCCTACAATGAGCAGTTCTTC. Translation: CASSLSGSYNEQFF.

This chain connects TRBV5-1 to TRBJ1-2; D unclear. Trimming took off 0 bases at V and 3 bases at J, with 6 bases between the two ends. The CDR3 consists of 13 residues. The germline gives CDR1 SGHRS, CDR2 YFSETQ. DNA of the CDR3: TGCGCCAGCAGCTTGGACCCAGACTATGGCTACACCTTC. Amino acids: CASSLDPDYGYTF.

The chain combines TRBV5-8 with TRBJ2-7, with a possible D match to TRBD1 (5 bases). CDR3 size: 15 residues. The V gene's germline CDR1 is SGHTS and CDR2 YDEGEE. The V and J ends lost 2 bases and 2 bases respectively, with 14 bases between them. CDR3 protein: CASSLGVSRTYEQYF. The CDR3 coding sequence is TGTGCCAGCAGCTTAGGGGTATCGAGGACCTACGAGCAGTACTTC. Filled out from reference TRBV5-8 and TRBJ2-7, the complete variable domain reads EAGVTQSPTHLIKTRGQQATLRCSPISGHTSVYWYQQALGLGLQFLLWYDEGEERNRGNFPPRFSGRQFPNYSSELNVNALELEDSALYLCASSLGVSRTYEQYFGPGTRLTVT.

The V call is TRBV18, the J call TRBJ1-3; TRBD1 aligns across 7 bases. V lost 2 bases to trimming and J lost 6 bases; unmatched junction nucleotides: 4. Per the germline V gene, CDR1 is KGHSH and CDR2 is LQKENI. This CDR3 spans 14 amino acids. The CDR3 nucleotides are TGTGCCAGCTCACCAAGAACAGGGGCAAACACCATATATTTT. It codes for CASSPRTGANTIYF.